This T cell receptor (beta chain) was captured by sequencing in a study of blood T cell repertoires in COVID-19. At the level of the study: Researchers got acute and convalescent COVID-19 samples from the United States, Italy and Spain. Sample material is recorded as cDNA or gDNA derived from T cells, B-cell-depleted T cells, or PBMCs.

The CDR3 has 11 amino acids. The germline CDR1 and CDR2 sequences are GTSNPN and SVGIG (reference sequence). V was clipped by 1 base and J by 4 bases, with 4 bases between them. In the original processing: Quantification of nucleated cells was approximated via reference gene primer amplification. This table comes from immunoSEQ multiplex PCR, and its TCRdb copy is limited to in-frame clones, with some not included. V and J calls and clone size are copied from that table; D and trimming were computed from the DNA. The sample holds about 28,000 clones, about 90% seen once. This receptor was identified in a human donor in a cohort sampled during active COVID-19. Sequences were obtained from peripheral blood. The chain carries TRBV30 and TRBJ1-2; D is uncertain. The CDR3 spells CAWSAGYGYTF. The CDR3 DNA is TGTGCCTGGAGTGCCGGCTATGGCTACACCTTC.